This TCR beta chain was recorded in a study of cytomegalovirus exposure and HLA in healthy donors. Overall study findings and caveats: It was taken for granted in presence/absence analyses that sequencing depth across donors was roughly uniform. There were around 160 TCR beta chains listed as cytomegalovirus-associated.

Trimming pared 0 bases from V and 2 bases from J, leaving 11 bases between. Germline V gene data show CDR1 as LNHDA and CDR2 as SQIVND (reference sequence). The CDR3 spans 16 residues. This clone has just one count. The target antigen is unknown. The PCR made use of 60 Vbeta and 13 Jbeta primers. Method: immunoSEQ multiplex PCR; TCRdb's copy keeps in-frame clones and lacks some. The sample yields roughly 120,000 clones, about 76% seen once. The chain carries TRBV19 and TRBJ1-5, with no clear D. This TCR was recovered from a man aged 40-55 years in good health and CMV-seropositive. The sequenced material came from PBMCs. This chain's CDR3 is CASSIDGGQGNQPQHF. CDR3 DNA sequence: TGTGCCAGTAGTATAGATGGTGGGCAAGGCAATCAGCCCCAGCATTTT.